These T cell receptor beta chains were read from a single sample in a study of blood T cell repertoires in COVID-19. The assay was immunoSEQ multiplex PCR, and TCRdb's table has in-frame clones only and misses some. Of 150,000 to 180,000 clones in the sample, 76% were seen once. Input material: peripheral blood. Receptors were obtained from a woman older than 75 with acute or convalescent COVID-19. The CDR3 runs from the conserved cysteine through the conserved F or W. The size field is filled for only some rows; it gives once, few, many or a size class.

cdr3_aa,v_call,clone_size
CASSPAGTTFPPGSNVLTF,TRBV7-2,NA
CASSLYLAGGLRSYNEQFF,TRBV27,once
CASSLGDRVQETQYF,TRBV7-8,NA
CASSSQSGSNEQYF,TRBV19,NA
CASSNSTGGESYEQYF,TRBV21-1,once
CASSYDVGGGNQPQHF,TRBV6-2/TRBV6-3,once
CASSPRSTGATNEKLFF,TRBV18,few
CASSFGGNGQPQHF,TRBV28,NA
CASSQTGYEHGYTF,TRBV2,NA
CASRSGQVLTTEAFF,TRBV25-1,NA
CASSTRQVYYEQYF,TRBV6-2/TRBV6-3,few
CASSKPGQGAYNSPLHF,TRBV28,NA
CASSQESGGNTGELFF,TRBV2,few
CASSNKGGRGNTIYF,TRBV6-6,NA
CASSLDGVGNNQPQHF,TRBV7-2,NA
CASSMTAEAFF,TRBV18,NA
CASSPRTGDSSPLHF,TRBV3-1/TRBV3-2,NA
CASSPGLGSTGELFF,TRBV5-1,NA
CASKSSGRDRNTQYF,TRBV2,NA
CASSLPGQGHLHGYTF,TRBV19,NA
CASSYRDTGNTIYF,TRBV6-5,NA
CASSDPTSGSYNEQFF,TRBV10-1,NA
CASSLPLGQGPRYTF,TRBV5-4,many
CASSPGDPSYNEQFF,TRBV5-1,NA
CASSLAQGGLSSGNTIYF,TRBV7-2,NA
CAISAQGGITSGANVLTF,TRBV10-3,NA
CATSPIPQGARDLGTEAFF,TRBV15,once
CASRLPRTRQGRNSPLHF,TRBV12-2,few
CASRLSGSTDTQYF,TRBV19,once
CASSQGPGQLSYEQYF,TRBV3-1/TRBV3-2,NA
CARRDLKRDPNTGELFF,TRBV5-3,NA
CASSRQGYQPQHF,TRBV19,NA
CASSVDGGQGALMNTEAFF,TRBV9,few
CASSHHRREGSPLHF,TRBV3-1/TRBV3-2,NA
CASSKDRGTEAFF,TRBV7-3,NA
CASSQAAGGAQYF,TRBV4-3,NA
CASRQARSGANVLTF,TRBV6-5,NA
CASSDASGGETQYF,TRBV2,NA
CASRFRTGGTGELFF,TRBV6-5,NA
CASSYALEGNPEAFF,TRBV6-5,NA
CASSQVVTRRDVNEQFF,TRBV4-1,NA
CASSQGTGGPGGYTF,TRBV4-2,NA
CAWSVGQGARQPQHF,TRBV30,NA
CASSQGGQGDTQYF,TRBV4-2,NA
CASSLAGTYQETQYF,TRBV5-1,once
CAISGTGGEGQPQHF,TRBV10-3,NA